These 15 T cell receptor beta chains came from one sample sequenced in a study of OX40 agonist ivuxolimab in advanced cancers. Produced via immunoSEQ multiplex PCR; TCRdb's table is partial and in-frame only. The sample has more than 55,000 clones, about 89% seen once; the top ten hold about 0.82%. The source material was CD4+ or CD8+ T cells sorted from blood, sampled in a trial of the OX40 agonist ivuxolimab. The origin of the receptors is an adult with an advanced solid tumor such as melanoma, head and neck, liver or kidney cancer.

The rearrangement uses TRBV27 and TRBJ1-4; 9 positions match TRBD1. Losses at the gene ends were 8 bases for V and 4 bases for J; bases not matched to a gene: 8. This CDR3 comprises 15 residues. Germline V lookup: CDR1 MNHEY, CDR2 SMNVEV (reference sequence). CDR3 protein: CASGLGGQGNEKLFF. CDR3 sequence (DNA): TGTGCCAGCGGATTAGGGGGACAGGGTAATGAAAAACTGTTTTTT. The full variable domain, its missing parts supplied by reference TRBV27 and TRBJ1-4, is EAQVTQNPRYLITVTGKKLTVTCSQNMNHEYMSWYRQDPGLGLRQIYYSMNVEVTDKGDVPEGYKVSRKEKRNFPLILESPSPNQTSLYFCASGLGGQGNEKLFFGSGTQLSVL.

This clone was recorded a few times. This chain links TRBV30 with TRBJ1-3, with D possibly TRBD1 on 6 matching bases. Germline V gives CDR1 GTSNPN, CDR2 SVGIG (reference sequence). CDR3 size: 14 residues. Trimming stripped 2 bases from V and 3 bases from J, with 11 bases between. The CDR3 is CAWSTGFGGNTIYF. CDR3 nucleotides: TGTGCCTGGAGTACAGGGTTCGGTGGAAACACCATATATTTT.

The rearrangement joins TRBV5-1 to TRBJ2-5, with D perhaps TRBD1 or TRBD2 (5 bases each). Germline values: CDR1 SGHRS, CDR2 YFSETQ. The V gene lost 3 bases and the J gene lost 5 bases, with 17 bases spanning the gap. This CDR3 has 15 amino acids. The CDR3 nucleotides are TGCGCCAGCAGCTGGGCCGGGACCCCTGTGGAGACCCAGTACTTC. Residues: CASSWAGTPVETQYF.

The J gene is TRBJ1-2, the V gene TRBV28, with TRBD1 matching 11 bases. The germline V gene has CDR1 MDHEN and CDR2 SYDVKM. Trimming took 6 bases from V and 8 from J; bases not matched to a gene: 8. The CDR3 is 14 residues long. The CDR3 loop is CASSLDRGLGGYTF. For the CDR3, the DNA is TGTGCCAGCAGCCTGGACAGGGGGCTGGGAGGCTACACCTTC.

The chain has TRBV6-5 and TRBJ1-6; D not certain. Germline V gene sequence: CDR1 MNHEY, CDR2 SVGAGI. With 2 bases removed from V and 6 bases from J, the gap between germline ends came to 5 bases. The CDR3 runs 13 residues. CDR3 residues: CASSYVPNSPLHF. Written as DNA, the CDR3 is TGTGCCAGCAGTTACGTCCCTAATTCACCCCTCCACTTT.

The chain employs TRBV7-2 and TRBJ2-5; TRBD2 matches at 7 bases. Germline V gene sequence: CDR1 SGHTA, CDR2 FQGNSA. Germline trimming cut 5 bases from V and 5 bases from J; bases unmatched to any gene: 8. CDR3 length: 14 amino acids. CDR3 region: CASSTGTILETQYF. CDR3 DNA sequence: TGTGCCAGCAGCACCGGGACTATTCTGGAGACCCAGTACTTC.

In its sample, this clone was seen once. The CDR3 spells CASSPQRGREQYF. The DNA of the CDR3 is TGTGCCAGCAGCCCTCAACGGGGACGCGAGCAGTACTTC. The genes are TRBV7-9 and TRBJ2-7; D might be TRBD1 or TRBD2, each matching 5 bases. CDR1 and CDR2 from the germline V gene are SEHNR and FQNEAQ (reference sequence). CDR3 size: 13 residues. The germline V and J ends were trimmed by 5 bases and 6 bases, with 14 bases remaining between them.

The gene calls are TRBV4-2 and TRBJ1-1, with D perhaps matching TRBD1 (6 bases). The CDR3 runs 12 residues. V was shortened by 0 bases and J by 12 bases, with 11 bases between the two germline ends. The germline gives CDR1 LGHNA, CDR2 YNFKEQ. DNA for the CDR3: TGTGCCAGCAGCCAAGATGAGGGGGAATCTTTCTTT. Protein: CASSQDEGESFF.

The V and J genes are TRBV7-6 and TRBJ2-5; D remains unclear. The V gene lost 3 bases and the J gene lost 5 bases, with 10 bases spanning the gap. Germline loops: CDR1 SGHVS, CDR2 FNYEAQ. CDR3 size: 13 residues. DNA of the CDR3: TGTGCCAGCAGCTTGATCACCCGCGAGACCCAGTACTTC. Translating gives CASSLITRETQYF.

The chain employs TRBV5-1 and TRBJ2-3; TRBD2 aligns across 10 bases. Germline CDR1 reads SGHRS; CDR2 reads YFSETQ. CDR3 length: 16 residues. The trim removed 0 bases at V and 2 bases at J, leaving 3 bases unmatched. The CDR3 DNA follows: TGCGCCAGCAGCTTGGGAGGGACTAGCGTCACAGATACGCAGTATTTT. This codes for CASSLGGTSVTDTQYF.

This clone was seen a few times. The chain has TRBV18 and TRBJ1-2, with 7 nucleotides matching TRBD1. The CDR3 runs 15 residues. V shed 3 bases and J 8 bases; nucleotides not matched to a gene: 12. The germline V gene has CDR1 KGHSH and CDR2 LQKENI. The DNA of the CDR3 is TGTGCCAGCTCACCGGAACGGACAGGCGGTAAAGGCTACACCTTC. As protein: CASSPERTGGKGYTF.

The CDR3 bases are TGTGCCAGCAGCTTACAGGGCAGGGGAGCAGATAGTATGTATTTT. It yields the protein CASSLQGRGADSMYF. The J gene is TRBJ2-3, the V gene TRBV7-2; D is possibly TRBD1 (6 bases). In germline, CDR1 is SGHTA, CDR2 FQGNSA. The CDR3 extends over 15 amino acids. The germline V and J ends were trimmed by 2 bases and 14 bases, with 23 bases remaining between them. The full variable domain, its missing parts supplied by reference TRBV7-2 and TRBJ2-3, is GAGVSQSPSNKVTEKGKDVELRCDPISGHTALYWYRQSLGQGLEFLIYFQGNSAPDKSGLPSDRFSAERTGGSVSTLTIQRTQQEDSAVYLCASSLQGRGADSMYFGPGTRLTVL.

J is TRBJ1-1 and V is TRBV19, with D hard to call. Trimming removed 4 bases at V and 1 base at J, with 7 bases between. Germline V CDR1 and CDR2: LNHDA, SQIVND (reference sequence). The CDR3 spans 13 residues. CDR3 bases: TGTGCCAGTAGTAAAACAGAGAACACTGAAGCTTTCTTT. Translated: CASSKTENTEAFF.

V gene TRBV5-6 combines with J gene TRBJ2-3; D unclear. CDR1 and CDR2 (germline): SGHDT, YYEEEE. V lost 4 bases and J lost 2, with 8 bases in between. The length of the CDR3 is 13 residues. For the CDR3, the DNA is TGTGCCAGCAGCCTCACATACACAGATACGCAGTATTTT. Its protein is CASSLTYTDTQYF. The entire variable domain, with the rest obtained from reference TRBV5-6 and TRBJ2-3, is as follows: DAGVTQSPTHLIKTRGQQVTLRCSPKSGHDTVSWYQQALGQGPQFIFQYYEEEERQRGNFPDRFSGHQFPNYSSELNVNALLLGDSALYLCASSLTYTDTQYFGPGTRLTVL.

The chain links TRBV29-1 to TRBJ2-1, with 10 nucleotides matching TRBD1. Germline V lookup: CDR1 SQVTM, CDR2 ANQGSEA. With V trimmed by 0 bases and J by 8 bases, 7 bases remained unmatched. CDR3 length equals 15 residues. For the CDR3, the DNA is TGCAGCGTTGAAGATTGGGGACAGGGGAGCGATGAGCAGTTCTTC. It translates to CSVEDWGQGSDEQFF.